The 18 T cell receptor beta chains below come from one sample, sequenced in a study of T cell repertoires in aging, cancer and after chemotherapy. TRB rearrangements spanning V, D and J were amplified using mixed TRB-A/B primers. TCRdb ran MiXCR on the multiplex PCR reads and lists one entry per CDR3 protein. The sample carries more than 1,500 distinct CDR3 sequences, approximately 50% recorded once. TCR beta rearrangements were amplified from peripheral blood genomic DNA. The sequenced sample was blood. The origin of the receptors is a human donor with a blood cancer.

The rearrangement links TRBV6-2 or TRBV6-3 to TRBJ2-2; no reliable D call. This CDR3 has 15 residues. CDR1 and CDR2 (germline): MNHEY, SVGEGT. V shed 2 bases and J shed 1 base, with 8 bases lying between them. The CDR3: CASSYGLMNTGELFF. The CDR3 DNA is TGTGCCAGCAGTTACGGCCTTATGAACACCGGGGAGCTGTTTTTT.

For this clonotype: Sequence at one end of the junction differs from germline and may be a read error. The CDR3 DNA follows: TGCAGCGCACACGAACTAGCGGGAGGGATCTTC. Translation gives CSAHELAGGIF. The rearrangement joins TRBV29-1 to TRBJ2-1, with 13 bases aligning to TRBD2. Germline assignment: CDR1 SQVTM and CDR2 ANQGSEA. This CDR3 contains 11 residues.

The sample holds a few counts of this clonotype. The rearrangement links TRBV29-1 to TRBJ2-3, with 11 bases that match TRBD2. The ends lost 4 bases at V and 4 bases at J; junction bases unmatched: 10. There are 16 residues in the CDR3. Germline-derived CDR1 and CDR2 are SQVTM and ANQGSEA. For the CDR3, the DNA is TGCAGCGTTGTGAGGGGGCTAGCGGGAGGTTCAGATACGCAGTATTTT. Translated, it gives CSVVRGLAGGSDTQYF.

This chain links TRBV19 with TRBJ2-7; the D gene is possibly TRBD1 (5 bases). Germline-derived CDR1 and CDR2 are LNHDA and SQIVND (reference sequence). The CDR3 is made up of 14 amino acids. The ends were cut back, 7 bases at V and 7 bases at J, with 20 bases in the middle. CDR3: CASTLGSRVGEQYF. The CDR3 DNA reads as TGTGCCAGTACCCTAGGAAGCAGGGTGGGGGAGCAGTACTTC.

The chain carries TRBV19 and TRBJ2-1; D is possibly TRBD2 (6 bases). The CDR3 spans 17 residues. Germline CDR1 LNHDA, CDR2 SQIVND (reference sequence). V was clipped by 0 bases and J by 10 bases, with 22 bases between them. CDR3 loop: CASSIDLMGTLGPEQFF. The CDR3, as DNA: TGTGCCAGTAGTATAGATCTAATGGGGACTCTCGGGCCCGAGCAGTTCTTC.

Details on this clonotype: Germline and junction disagree at one end, which may indicate a read error. The V call is TRBV6-6, the J call TRBJ2-7; TRBD1 matches at 9 bases. Germline loops: CDR1 MNHNY, CDR2 SVGAGI (reference sequence). This CDR3 contains 11 residues. Written as DNA, the CDR3 is TGTGCCAGCAGCCCCGGGGACAGGGTCGCGTTC. Amino acids: CASSPGDRVAF.

The chain has TRBV5-5 and TRBJ2-1, with 9 bases lining up with TRBD1. Germline V gene data show CDR1 as SGHKS and CDR2 as YYEKEE (reference sequence). CDR3 size: 16 residues. The J segment lost 7 bases and the V segment lost 3 bases, leaving 11 bases of the junction unmatched. CDR3 sequence (DNA): TGTGCCAGCAGCTCTTTACCAAGACAGGGGGTAAATGAGCAGTTCTTC. This sequence encodes CASSSLPRQGVNEQFF.

This clonotype occurred a few times. This rearrangement joins TRBV19 to TRBJ2-3, with D possibly being TRBD2 (5 bases). V was pared by 3 bases and J by 4 bases, with 8 bases between. The CDR3 is 13 amino acids. Germline assignment: CDR1 LNHDA and CDR2 SQIVND (reference sequence). CDR3 loop: CASSIGLSDTQYF. The CDR3 DNA sequence: TGTGCCAGTAGTATTGGACTGTCAGATACGCAGTATTTT.

The chain couples TRBV6-1 to TRBJ2-5; TRBD2 matches 9 bases. This CDR3 is built from 15 residues. The ends lost 6 bases at V and 6 bases at J; junction bases unmatched: 11. Germline CDR1 and CDR2: MNHNS and SASEGT. The CDR3 nucleotides are TGTGCCAGCAGCGCCCGGGGGGGACTAGCAAAGACCCAGTACTTC. Its protein is CASSARGGLAKTQYF.

The rearrangement links TRBV19 to TRBJ2-3; 8 bases agree with TRBD1. With 6 bases clipped from V and 2 bases from J, the junction kept 4 bases outside the gene matches. The CDR3 consists of 14 residues. Germline V gene sequence: CDR1 LNHDA, CDR2 SQIVND (reference sequence). The CDR3 nucleotides read TGTGCCAGTAGAAGGACAGGGCTCACAGATACGCAGTATTTT. Translation gives CASRRTGLTDTQYF.

In this sample, this clonotype is medium-sized. The chain links TRBV29-1 to TRBJ2-3; 13 nucleotides line up with TRBD2. The CDR3 contains 12 residues. From germline, CDR1 is SQVTM and CDR2 ANQGSEA. V was clipped by 6 bases and J by 6 bases; unmatched bases: 0. CDR3 loop: CSVTSGGDTQYF. The CDR3 bases are TGCAGCGTGACTAGCGGGGGGGATACGCAGTATTTT.

J is TRBJ2-3 and V is TRBV30; TRBD2 matches at 10 bases. CDR1 GTSNPN and CDR2 SVGIG come from the germline V gene (reference sequence). Germline trimming cut 8 bases from V and 5 bases from J; bases unmatched to any gene: 10. The CDR3 length is 14 residues. The CDR3 here is CAIMASGSGDTQYF. CDR3 sequence (DNA): TGTGCCATAATGGCTAGCGGGAGTGGAGATACGCAGTATTTT.

This clonotype has a single count. This sequence joins TRBV5-6 and TRBJ1-2; possibly TRBD1 for D (6 bases). The V end was cut by 4 bases, the J end by 2 bases, with 9 bases between. The germline CDR1 and CDR2 sequences are SGHDT and YYEEEE. The CDR3 is 13 residues long. In DNA, the CDR3 is TGTGCCAGCAGCCCCACAGGGAACTATGGCTACACCTTC. This gives the protein CASSPTGNYGYTF.

The chain recombines TRBV11-2 with TRBJ2-5; perhaps D is TRBD1 or TRBD2 (5 bases each). Trimming took off 1 base at V and 3 bases at J, with 12 bases between the two ends. The CDR3 consists of 15 residues. Germline CDR1 reads SGHAT; CDR2 reads FQNNGV. DNA for the CDR3: TGTGCCAGCAGCTTAGGGCTTCGGGGCGAAGAGACCCAGTACTTC. It is translated as CASSLGLRGEETQYF.

In its sample, this clonotype was seen once. The V gene is TRBV27, the J gene TRBJ1-1; possible D gene TRBD1, 5 bases. This CDR3 comprises 17 residues. Germline CDR1 reads MNHEY; CDR2 reads SMNVEV (reference sequence). V was clipped by 9 bases and J by 5 bases, with 28 bases between them. CDR3 amino acids: CARGMRDPGRETTEAFF. CDR3 bases: TGTGCCAGGGGGATGCGGGACCCAGGGCGGGAAACAACTGAAGCTTTCTTT.

The rearrangement links TRBV12-3 or TRBV12-4 to TRBJ2-5; maybe TRBD2 (5 bases). Trimming took off 8 bases at V and 3 bases at J, with 16 bases between the two ends. This CDR3 spans 14 amino acids. The CDR3 is CASQTTGGEETQYF. The CDR3 nucleotides read TGTGCCAGCCAGACGACCGGAGGCGAAGAGACCCAGTACTTC.

V usage is TRBV29-1 and J usage is TRBJ2-3; possibly TRBD2 for D (6 bases). Deletions cut 3 bases from V and 5 bases from J, with 15 bases between. Germline V gene lookup returns CDR1 SQVTM and CDR2 ANQGSEA. This CDR3 is built from 14 residues. The CDR3 DNA reads TGCAGCGTTGATATTAGGCGGGGCGAAGATACGCAGTATTTT. Translating it yields CSVDIRRGEDTQYF.

The V and J genes are TRBV27 and TRBJ2-1; 7 bases agree with TRBD1. With 9 bases clipped from V and 6 bases from J, the junction kept 5 bases outside the gene matches. Germline V CDR1 and CDR2: MNHEY, SMNVEV (reference sequence). The CDR3 covers 12 residues. The CDR3 nucleotides read TGTGCCAGTAGACAGGGAACCAATGAGCAGTTCTTC. Its translation: CASRQGTNEQFF.